This is a list of T cell receptor beta chains from one sample in a study of read filtering for tumor transcriptome and immune sequencing. A single record per CDR3 protein comes from TCRdb applying MiXCR to the reads. The repertoire holds about 54,000 distinct CDR3 sequences, with roughly an eighth as singletons. Sequenced sample: a population of CD138-negative cells sorted from bone marrow. Every receptor here comes from a donor at least 40 years old with multiple myeloma. CDR3s include the opening cysteine and the closing phenylalanine or tryptophan. The order of the fields is J gene, clone size, V gene, D gene, CDR3 protein, CDR3 DNA. The D gene is left open where the match is weak. Clone size is stated in some rows and not others, as once, few, many or a class when expanded.

TRBJ2-7	few	TRBV10-3	TRBD1	CAISQGDHEQYF	TGTGCCATCAGCCAGGGGGACCACGAGCAGTACTTC
TRBJ1-1	.	TRBV5-1	.	CASSIQGEDTEASF	TGCGCCAGCTCAATACAGGGAGAAGACACTGAAGCTTCCTTT
TRBJ1-4	many	TRBV14	.	CASSQEGIGEKLFF	TGTGCCAGCAGCCAAGAGGGAATCGGGGAAAAACTGTTTTTT
TRBJ1-1	many	TRBV10-3	.	CAISESFRGGNTEAFF	TGTGCCATCAGTGAGTCATTCCGCGGCGGGAACACTGAAGCTTTCTTT
TRBJ1-1	few	TRBV6-5	TRBD1	CASRGTGGRNTEAFF	TGTGCCAGCCGAGGGACAGGGGGCCGAAACACTGAAGCTTTCTTT
TRBJ2-3	few	TRBV6-1	TRBD1	CASRGQGGYTQYF	TGTGCCAGCAGGGGACAGGGGGGTTATACGCAGTATTTT
TRBJ2-7	.	TRBV20-1	.	CSVPNGVEVLYEQYF	TGCAGTGTACCAAACGGGGTGGAGGTTTTGTACGAGCAGTACTTC
TRBJ2-1	many	TRBV30	TRBD2	CAWPTSGGALYSYNEQFF	TGTGCCTGGCCCACTAGCGGGGGGGCCTTATACTCCTACAATGAGCAGTTCTTC
TRBJ2-1	few	TRBV11-2	.	CASSPIRGGQNEQFF	TGTGCCAGCAGCCCTATCAGGGGGGGCCAAAATGAGCAGTTCTTC
TRBJ2-5	few	TRBV29-1	TRBD1	CSVNLPGQGPETQYF	TGCAGCGTAAACCTCCCGGGACAGGGTCCAGAGACCCAGTACTTC
TRBJ1-5	many	TRBV6-1	.	CASSGFWGSNQPQHF	TGTGCCAGCAGTGGATTCTGGGGGAGCAATCAGCCCCAGCATTTT
TRBJ2-7	many	TRBV5-1	.	CASSAGFSYEQYF	TGCGCCAGCAGCGCGGGGTTTTCCTACGAGCAGTACTTC
TRBJ2-6	many	TRBV6-1	.	CASNLIGGSTSSGANVLTF	TGTGCCAGCAACTTGATAGGGGGATCTACTTCGTCTGGGGCCAACGTCCTGACTTTC
TRBJ1-1	many	TRBV5-1	.	CASSLARRGTEAFF	TGCGCCAGCAGCTTGGCCCGTAGGGGTACTGAAGCTTTCTTT
TRBJ1-4	many	TRBV15	.	CATSRDLGATNEKLFF	TGTGCCACCAGCAGAGATTTGGGGGCAACTAATGAAAAACTGTTTTTT
TRBJ1-1	few	TRBV5-1	TRBD1	CASSFDREGEAFF	TGCGCCAGCAGCTTCGACAGGGAGGGTGAAGCTTTCTTT
TRBJ2-7	few	TRBV15	.	CATSVRHEQYF	TGTGCCACCAGCGTCCGCCACGAGCAGTACTTC
TRBJ2-5	.	TRBV18	.	CASSPLSAETQYF	TGTGCCAGCTCACCATTATCCGCGGAGACCCAGTACTTC
TRBJ2-5	many	TRBV11-2	.	CASSLALEEWETQYF	TGTGCCAGCAGCTTAGCCCTAGAGGAATGGGAGACCCAGTACTTC
TRBJ1-1	.	TRBV16	TRBD1	CASSPTGSSTEAVF	TGTGCCAGCAGCCCGACAGGGTCTAGCACAGAAGCTGTCTTT
TRBJ1-1	.	TRBV5-8	TRBD1	CASTRGTGLNTEAFF	TGTGCCAGCACCCGCGGGACAGGGCTGAACACTGAAGCTTTCTTT
TRBJ2-5	many	TRBV7-9	.	CASSLFLGNQETQYF	TGTGCCAGCAGCTTATTTCTAGGGAACCAAGAGACCCAGTACTTC
TRBJ2-5	many	TRBV6-5	TRBD1	CASSYPNRGKGETQYF	TGTGCCAGCAGTTACCCTAACAGGGGAAAGGGGGAGACCCAGTACTTC
TRBJ2-1	many	TRBV28	TRBD2	CASSTTSGGVGDTYPSSYNEQFF	TGTGCCAGCAGTACAACTAGCGGGGGGGTAGGAGATACCTACCCCAGCTCCTACAATGAGCAGTTCTTC
TRBJ2-1	.	TRBV5-1	.	CASFRNGGLYNGQFF	TGCGCCAGTTTCCGCAACGGGGGACTCTACAATGGGCAGTTCTTC
TRBJ1-1	many	TRBV5-1	TRBD1	CASSSYGQGGTEAFF	TGCGCCAGCAGCTCCTACGGACAGGGAGGCACTGAAGCTTTCTTT
TRBJ1-2	many	TRBV5-6	TRBD1	CASSLQGKASGYTF	TGTGCCAGCAGCTTACAGGGGAAGGCTTCAGGCTACACCTTC
TRBJ2-2	many	TRBV7-3	.	CASSPGQGVGELFF	TGTGCCAGCAGCCCAGGGCAGGGCGTCGGGGAGCTGTTTTTT
TRBJ2-7	.	TRBV2	TRBD2	CAGSPGLAAYEQYF	TGTGCCGGCAGTCCGGGGCTAGCGGCTTACGAGCAGTACTTC